The clone carrying this T cell receptor (beta chain) was recorded many times. Isolation yielded PBMCs, at least 6.5 million per sample, in every case. Per sample, at least 5 micrograms of total RNA were extracted. The data originate from a study of blood T cells in healthy people across ages. The germline gives CDR1 SGHDT, CDR2 YYEEEE. The trim removed 3 bases at V and 0 bases at J, leaving 15 bases unmatched. The CDR3 is made up of 18 amino acids. With a J-beta primer mix and a sample-barcoded 5' primer, a second PCR ran about 6 to 11 cycles. Each CDR3 protein is one row after TCRdb ran MiXCR on the 5' RACE reads. The profile shows 450,000 to 650,000 distinct CDR3 sequences, about 24% of them singletons. These data also formed part of another study, on T cells of mothers and their children.

The rearrangement uses TRBV5-6 and TRBJ2-7, with 7 bases that match TRBD1. Specimen: blood. This clonotype originated in a boy aged 5-17 years in good health. DNA of the CDR3: TGTGCCAGCAGCTCAACTGTGGACAGGCCCTATTCCTCCTACGAGCAGTACTTC. The encoded protein is CASSSTVDRPYSSYEQYF.